Following are 13 T cell receptor beta chains from one sample sequenced in a study of CD8 T cells in Susac syndrome. The RNA input was about 0.5 to 1 ug, and it was reverse transcribed with random hexamers. TCRdb used MiXCR to reprocess the immunoSEQ multiplex PCR reads, holding one entry per CDR3 protein. The sample lists some 97,000 distinct CDR3 sequences, about 95% occurring once. Sequenced input: CD8+ T cells from PBMCs. These TCRs come from a human donor with Susac syndrome.

This chain joins TRBV11-2 and TRBJ2-4; TRBD1 is a possible D gene (6 bases). Germline V gives CDR1 SGHAT, CDR2 FQNNGV. This CDR3 is built from 13 residues. V was pared by 5 bases and J by 7 bases, with 12 bases between. The CDR3 DNA reads as TGTGCCAGCAGCGCGGAGCAGGGGAACATTCAGTACTTC. This encodes CASSAEQGNIQYF.

The gene calls are TRBV29-1 and TRBJ1-1, with D maybe TRBD1 (5 bases). Germline CDR1 and CDR2: SQVTM and ANQGSEA. The germline V and J ends were trimmed by 4 bases and 7 bases, with 13 bases remaining between them. The CDR3 is 12 residues long. The CDR3 loop reads CSVGKPRDEAFF. CDR3 sequence (DNA): TGCAGCGTTGGGAAGCCCAGGGATGAAGCTTTCTTT.

J is TRBJ1-1 and V is TRBV16; D ambiguous. CDR3 length: 15 residues. Trimming took 2 bases from V and 2 from J, leaving 12 bases between them. Per germline, CDR1 KGHSY and CDR2 FQNENV. The CDR3 loop reads CASSQISTPNTEAFF. The DNA of the CDR3 is TGTGCCAGCAGCCAAATCTCAACGCCAAACACTGAAGCTTTCTTT. Using reference TRBV16 and TRBJ1-1 for the parts outside the CDR3, the full variable domain is GEEVAQTPKHLVRGEGQKAKLYCAPIKGHSYVFWYQQVLKNEFKFLISFQNENVFDETGMPKERFSAKCLPNSPCSLEIQATKLEDSAVYFCASSQISTPNTEAFFGQGTRLTVV.

The V gene is TRBV6-1, the J gene TRBJ2-5; 7 positions match TRBD2. J lost 1 base, V lost 3 bases, and 2 bases had no gene match. This CDR3 has 14 residues. Germline values: CDR1 MNHNS, CDR2 SASEGT. CDR3 sequence: CASSEGGGQETQYF. The CDR3 nucleotides are TGTGCCAGCAGTGAGGGGGGGGGCCAAGAGACCCAGTACTTC.

This chain connects TRBV19 to TRBJ1-5; D possibly corresponds to TRBD1 (5 bases). V dropped 8 bases and J dropped 2 bases, with 13 bases sitting between them. This CDR3 has 14 amino acids. Germline CDR1 reads LNHDA; CDR2 reads SQIVND (reference sequence). Here the CDR3 DNA reads TGTGCCAGTGCCCAACGGGGGGGCAATCAGCCCCAGCATTTT. Encoded protein: CASAQRGGNQPQHF.

The chain recombines TRBV24-1 with TRBJ2-5; a weak D match, TRBD2 (6 bases). Trimming stripped 3 bases from V and 4 bases from J, with 8 bases between. The germline V gene encodes CDR1 KGHDR and CDR2 SFDVKD. The CDR3 sequence is 13 residues long. CDR3 region: CATSDGGGETQYF. The CDR3 nucleotides read TGTGCCACCAGTGATGGGGGAGGAGAGACCCAGTACTTC.

This chain links TRBV7-8 with TRBJ2-5; tentative D call: TRBD2 (6 bases). The CDR3 runs 15 residues. The germline V gene has CDR1 SGHVS and CDR2 FQNEAQ. V was cut by 1 base and J by 0 bases, with 9 bases left in between. Written as DNA, the CDR3 is TGTGCCAGCAGCTTAGTCAGGAGGGACCAAGAGACCCAGTACTTC. Protein: CASSLVRRDQETQYF.

In this sample, this clonotype turned up once. The rearrangement joins TRBV20-1 to TRBJ2-7; D possibly corresponds to TRBD2 (5 bases). The CDR3 spans 14 residues. Trimming took off 0 bases at V and 3 bases at J, with 12 bases between the two ends. Germline CDR1 DFQATT, CDR2 SNEGSKA (reference sequence). Written as DNA, the CDR3 is TGCAGTGCTAGAGATGGAACTGCGGGCTACGAGCAGTACTTC. It codes for CSARDGTAGYEQYF.

The chain joins TRBV7-9 to TRBJ1-1; D is unresolved. Germline V gene sequence: CDR1 SEHNR, CDR2 FQNEAQ (reference sequence). The CDR3 spans 14 residues. The V gene lost 8 bases and the J gene lost 5 bases, with 18 bases spanning the gap. CDR3 region: CASRWLRGGTEAFF. Written as DNA, the CDR3 is TGTGCCAGCCGCTGGCTCCGGGGTGGAACTGAAGCTTTCTTT.

This chain links TRBV13 with TRBJ2-1; TRBD2 is a possible D gene (5 bases). Germline CDR1 reads PRHDT; CDR2 reads FYEKMQ (reference sequence). There are 14 residues in the CDR3. V gave up 2 bases and J gave up 8 bases, with 13 bases separating them. The CDR3 region is CASSLFGVLYEQFF. Written as DNA, the CDR3 is TGTGCCAGCAGCTTATTCGGGGTTCTCTATGAGCAGTTCTTC.

The chain combines TRBV3-1 with TRBJ2-7, with TRBD2 identical over 7 bases. The V gene end was trimmed by 4 bases and the J gene end by 3 bases; junction bases not matched to a gene: 6. This CDR3 spans 14 amino acids. Germline CDR1 reads LGHDT; CDR2 reads YNNKEL (reference sequence). CDR3 nucleotides: TGTGCCAGCAGCCGAGGAGCGGGGCACTACGAGCAGTACTTC. It yields the protein CASSRGAGHYEQYF.

The genes are TRBV29-1 and TRBJ2-7; TRBD2 aligns across 11 bases. CDR1 SQVTM and CDR2 ANQGSEA come from the germline V gene. The CDR3 is made up of 12 amino acids. Losses at the gene ends were 7 bases for V and 9 bases for J; bases not matched to a gene: 8. The CDR3 DNA sequence: TGCAGCGCTCCCGGACTAGCGGGTTTGCAGTACTTC. Its translation is CSAPGLAGLQYF.

The rearrangement joins TRBV14 to TRBJ1-6, with 7 bases aligning to TRBD1. The junction had 8 bases not matched to a gene; V was cut back by 3 bases and J by 9 bases. The CDR3 is 15 amino acids. Germline CDR1 is SGHDN and CDR2 is FVKESK. CDR3 nucleotide sequence: TGTGCCAGCAGCCAGATGCGACAGGGTACTTCACCCCTCCACTTT. This codes for CASSQMRQGTSPLHF.